This T cell receptor beta chain is from a study of beta chain features in type 1 diabetes. In the case of this clone: The antigen remains unidentified.

Central memory, naive, regulatory and stem cell-like memory CD4+ cells were sorted by CD45RO/CCR7/CD25/CD127/CD95/CD27. What was sequenced were expressed TCRB transcripts, since all of the isolated RNA had been reverse transcribed. Assay used: immunoSEQ multiplex PCR; TCRdb lists only in-frame clones, some missing. This table has 400,000 to 600,000 clones, 30% appearing once. Study outcomes and limitations: Researchers reported that naive, central memory and Treg TCRB repertoires appeared more similar in patients than in healthy donors. The VDJ junctions of type 1 diabetes patients carried fewer insertions and more deletions. PCR may have favored shorter templates equally in patients and controls.

From germline, CDR1 is SGHDT and CDR2 YYEEEE. This CDR3 region has 13 residues. The ends were cut back, 0 bases at V and 3 bases at J, with 5 bases in the middle. This sequence joins TRBV5-6 and TRBJ2-3; D remains unclear. The sequenced sample was naive CD4+ T cells from blood. This clonotype was obtained from a man aged 18 to 29 in good health. This chain's CDR3 is CASSLVLTDTQYF. Here the CDR3 DNA reads TGTGCCAGCAGCTTGGTATTGACAGATACGCAGTATTTT.